What follows are 4 T cell receptor beta chains derived from one specimen sequenced in a study of blood T cell repertoires in COVID-19 (dated by TCRdb to 2018 to 2020). The library was built by means of the immunoSEQ multiplex PCR assay. TCRdb retrieved this table from immuneACCESS and kept in-frame rearrangements only. Not all clones are present; in checked studies, unresolved V genes account for under half, and no reason is known for the remainder. In this sample the table shows 250,000 to 350,000 clones, roughly 87% of which occur a single time. The ten largest account for more than 7.5% of the sample. Sequencing was carried out using peripheral blood. These TCRs come from a man between 18 and 35 years old with active or convalescent COVID-19.

This chain links TRBV27 with TRBJ1-1, with D maybe TRBD1 (6 bases). CDR3 length: 13 residues. Between the trimmed V and J ends, which lost 9 bases and 4 bases, there was a span of 15 bases. Germline CDR1 MNHEY, CDR2 SMNVEV (reference sequence). The CDR3 DNA is TGTGCCAGTTCGGGGCTCAGGGGCACTGAAGCTTTCTTT. It encodes CASSGLRGTEAFF.

The rearrangement links TRBV6-2 or TRBV6-3 to TRBJ1-5, with a possible D match to TRBD1 (5 bases). The germline V and J ends were trimmed by 2 bases and 0 bases, with 14 bases remaining between them. The CDR3 is made up of 17 amino acids. Germline V lookup: CDR1 MNHEY, CDR2 SVGEGT. This chain's CDR3 is CASSYLRSDTSNQPQHF. DNA for the CDR3: TGTGCCAGCAGTTACCTACGTTCGGACACTAGCAATCAGCCCCAGCATTTT.

This sequence joins TRBV9 and TRBJ2-6; D is unclear. The CDR3 loop spans 14 amino acids. Looked up from germline, CDR1 is SGDLS and CDR2 is YYNGEE. V gave up 4 bases and J gave up 0 bases, with 5 bases separating them. This CDR3 reads CASSPHSGANVLTF. CDR3 in DNA: TGTGCCAGCAGCCCCCACTCTGGGGCCAACGTCCTGACTTTC.

A word on this clone: One end of the junction does not line up with germline, which may come from a read error. The chain employs TRBV7-8 and TRBJ2-5, with D possibly TRBD2 on 7 matching bases. The CDR3 covers 13 residues. In germline, CDR1 is SGHVS, CDR2 FQNEAQ. CDR3 sequence (DNA): TGTGCCAGCAGCTTAGAAAGGAGGGGGGGCTATAACTTC. Its translation: CASSLERRGGYNF.